This T cell receptor beta chain was recorded in a study of T cell responses to AZD1222 COVID-19 vaccine. General study findings and limits: White British people made up most donors, females outnumbered males, and clonal diversity was possibly underestimated. An increase in Spike-specific TCR breadth and depth was observed after two AZD1222 doses. Close to half of all spike-specific TCRs reportedly target regions of the variants that are unmutated.

The method was immunoSEQ multiplex PCR; TCRdb's version includes in-frame clones alone and lacks a portion of them. The sample carries 75,000 to 95,000 clones, approximately 88% recorded once. Trimming removed 1 base from V and 0 bases from J, with 7 bases in between. Germline V CDR1 and CDR2: SGHAT, FQNNGV. The CDR3 is made up of 14 amino acids. To note about this clone: Its specificity is unknown.

This sequence was found in an adult who received the MenACWY meningococcal vaccine as a control. This specimen was peripheral blood, taken 28 days after the second dose of the MenACWY control vaccine. The chain recombines TRBV11-2 with TRBJ2-7; D remains ambiguous. The CDR3 spells CASSLVTSSYEQYF. The DNA of the CDR3 is TGTGCCAGCAGCTTAGTTACCAGCTCCTACGAGCAGTACTTC.